Each of the 11 T cell receptor beta chains below was sequenced from the same sample in a study of molecular identifiers for immune sequencing clone quantification. MiXCR, run by TCRdb on the PCR reads, gives a single entry per CDR3 protein. The sample lists some 580,000 distinct CDR3 sequences; about 25% were seen once. Sequenced material: naive CD8+ T cells from blood, with Jurkat cell RNA spiked in. Subset meaning: FACS-sorted CD8+CD4-CCR7+CD45RA+ naive T cells. These receptors were taken from a human donor in good health. Some libraries in this study had Jurkat cell RNA spiked in.

This clonotype has only a few counts. A read error is likely, as this CDR3 ends without the conserved phenylalanine or tryptophan. The genes are TRBV7-9 and TRBJ1-5; D gene uncertain. V gave up 8 bases and J gave up 8 bases, with 10 bases separating them. This CDR3 region has 11 residues. Per the germline V gene, CDR1 is SEHNR and CDR2 is FQNEAQ (reference sequence). CDR3 in DNA: TGTGCCAGCCATGGGAGGAAGCCCCAGCATCTT. Its protein is CASHGRKPQHL.

The chain is built from TRBV6-1 and TRBJ2-2; D is undetermined. CDR3 length equals 16 residues. Trimming removed 5 bases from V and 4 bases from J, with 17 bases in between. Germline CDR1 reads MNHNS; CDR2 reads SASEGT. CDR3 sequence (DNA): TGTGCCAGCAGTAATCCGGGCCGGACGCTCACCGGGGAGCTGTTTTTT. Translating gives CASSNPGRTLTGELFF.

Only a few counts were recorded for this clonotype. The J gene is TRBJ2-7, the V gene TRBV28; 11 bases agree with TRBD2. This CDR3 region has 16 residues. V lost 6 bases to trimming and J lost 1 base; unmatched junction nucleotides: 8. Germline V gene sequence: CDR1 MDHEN, CDR2 SYDVKM. The CDR3 loop is CASSPGTSGDSYEQYF. The CDR3 DNA follows: TGTGCCAGCAGCCCCGGGACTAGCGGAGATTCCTACGAGCAGTACTTC. The variable domain in full, with the rest retrieved from reference TRBV28 and TRBJ2-7, is DVKVTQSSRYLVKRTGEKVFLECVQDMDHENMFWYRQDPGLGLRLIYFSYDVKMKEKGDIPEGYSVSREKKERFSLILESASTNQTSMYLCASSPGTSGDSYEQYFGPGTRLTVT.

V gene TRBV28 combines with J gene TRBJ2-1; the match to TRBD2 covers 10 bases. The CDR3 totals 16 residues. V lost 5 bases and J lost 8; bases outside the gene matches: 12. From germline, CDR1 is MDHEN and CDR2 SYDVKM. The CDR3 sequence: CASSQTSGPHIDEQFF. CDR3 DNA: TGTGCCAGCAGTCAGACTAGCGGGCCTCATATCGATGAGCAGTTCTTC.

This clonotype has just a few counts. The CDR3 is CASSLSDSLNYGYTF. The CDR3, as DNA: TGTGCCAGCAGCTTATCGGACAGCCTAAACTATGGCTACACCTTC. The chain joins TRBV13 to TRBJ1-2; D perhaps matches TRBD1 (6 bases). This CDR3 spans 15 amino acids. Germline CDR1 and CDR2: PRHDT and FYEKMQ (reference sequence). V lost 2 bases and J 2 bases, leaving 12 bases between the germline ends.

CDR3 residues: CASSLRGISGNTEAFF. The CDR3 DNA sequence: TGTGCCAGCAGCTTACGGGGAATCTCGGGGAACACTGAAGCTTTCTTT. V is TRBV12-3 or TRBV12-4 and J is TRBJ1-1, with D unresolved. This CDR3 is 16 amino acids long. V was clipped by 6 bases and J by 1 base, with 18 bases between them.

V and J are TRBV2 and TRBJ1-1; a possible D gene is TRBD1 (5 bases). The V gene lost 6 bases and the J gene lost 2 bases, with 16 bases spanning the gap. The CDR3 sequence is 15 residues long. Germline loops: CDR1 SNHLY, CDR2 FYNNEI. CDR3 nucleotides: TGTGCCAGCAGGGCCGGCAGGGAGAGAAACACTGAAGCTTTCTTT. Translated: CASRAGRERNTEAFF. The variable domain in full, completed from reference TRBV2 and TRBJ1-1, reads EPEVTQTPSHQVTQMGQEVILRCVPISNHLYFYWYRQILGQKVEFLVSFYNNEISEKSEIFDDQFSVERPDGSNFTLKIRSTKLEDSAMYFCASRAGRERNTEAFFGQGTRLTVV.

About this clonotype itself: A single base separates this from a much larger clone, so it may be a read error. The chain employs TRBV20-1 and TRBJ2-7; 7 bases map to TRBD2. V dropped 6 bases and J dropped 9; count of bases not matched to a gene: 17. Germline CDR1 reads DFQATT; CDR2 reads SNEGSKA (reference sequence). The CDR3 has 14 residues. The CDR3 coding sequence is TGCAGTGCCCAATCCATGCCGGGAGGCACCGCGCAGTACTTC. Translated, it gives CSAQSMPGGTAQYF.

In its sample, this clonotype was seen many times. V usage is TRBV20-1 and J usage is TRBJ2-7; 10 bases map to TRBD1. The length of the CDR3 is 14 residues. V shed 6 bases and J 6 bases; nucleotides not matched to a gene: 11. CDR1 and CDR2 (germline): DFQATT, SNEGSKA (reference sequence). CDR3 residues: CSAPGTGEFSEQYF. The CDR3 nucleotides read TGCAGTGCGCCGGGGACAGGGGAGTTTTCCGAGCAGTACTTC.

This clonotype was seen only a few times. The CDR3 loop is CASSFSTGRSYEQYF. CDR3 in DNA: TGTGCCAGCAGTTTCTCGACAGGCCGCTCCTACGAGCAGTACTTC. The chain uses TRBV27 and TRBJ2-7; tentative D call: TRBD1 (6 bases). Germline V lookup: CDR1 MNHEY, CDR2 SMNVEV (reference sequence). The V gene lost 3 bases and the J gene lost 0 bases, with 12 bases spanning the gap. The CDR3 consists of 15 residues.

This clonotype appeared a single time. This may stem from a read error, because a much larger clone lies one nucleotide away. This chain joins TRBV28 and TRBJ1-5, with D perhaps TRBD1 (5 bases). CDR3 length: 16 amino acids. Germline V lookup: CDR1 MDHEN, CDR2 SYDVKM. The V and J ends lost 8 bases and 4 bases respectively, with 21 bases between them. Here the CDR3 reads CASGYHSGDDNQPQHF. In DNA form, the CDR3 reads TGTGCCAGCGGTTATCATTCCGGGGACGATAATCAGCCCCAGCATTTT.